The present TCR beta chain was sequenced within a study of T cell responses to AZD1222 COVID-19 vaccine. The assay was immunoSEQ multiplex PCR, and TCRdb's table has in-frame clones only and misses some. The data hold roughly 140,000 clones, with around 89% observed a single time. The sample here was peripheral blood, taken on day 0 of MenACWY control vaccination. The source is an adult in good health.

CDR3 loop: CASSLNGQGYSGNTIYF. Here the CDR3 DNA reads TGCGCCAGCAGCTTGAACGGACAGGGATACTCTGGAAACACCATATATTTT. The rearrangement links TRBV5-1 to TRBJ1-3; 8 bases are a match to TRBD1. The germline V gene has CDR1 SGHRS and CDR2 YFSETQ. The CDR3 extends over 17 amino acids. J lost 0 bases, V lost 1 base, and 6 bases had no gene match.